Following are 32 T cell receptor beta chains from one sample sequenced in a study of response to subunit inactivated influenza vaccine. TCRdb recomputed calls from the RT-PCR reads with MiXCR, one row per CDR3 protein. In the table there are hundreds of thousands of distinct CDR3 sequences, about 15% of which are singletons. Here the sequenced sample was PBMCs from blood, taken 14 to 15 days before vaccination. The receptors derive from a man aged 50 to 59 who received an inactivated influenza vaccine.

A few counts support this clonotype. DNA of the CDR3: TGTGCCAGCTCCGAAGACAGGGGGCTTGTTCAGCCCCAGCATTTT. Protein product: CASSEDRGLVQPQHF. The rearrangement joins TRBV6-1 to TRBJ1-5; 10 bases line up with TRBD1. Germline V CDR1 and CDR2: MNHNS, SASEGT. J was trimmed by 6 bases and V by 8 bases; bases with no gene match: 10. The CDR3 contains 15 residues.

The chain recombines TRBV12-3 or TRBV12-4 with TRBJ2-3; TRBD2 agrees at 8 bases. With V trimmed by 5 bases and J by 15 bases, 10 bases remained unmatched. The CDR3 spans 12 residues. This CDR3 reads CASSTTPSGGYF. The CDR3 region has the DNA TGTGCCAGCAGTACGACCCCCAGCGGGGGTTATTTT.

This clonotype was seen more than once but under ten times. The chain joins TRBV7-9 to TRBJ1-6; TRBD1 aligns across 8 bases. The CDR3 is made up of 14 amino acids. Germline CDR1 is SEHNR and CDR2 is FQNEAQ (reference sequence). The V and J ends lost 5 bases and 9 bases, in that order; junction bases with no gene match: 6. DNA of the CDR3: TGTGCCAGCAGCGGTACAGGGGGAGTTTCACCCCTCCACTTT. It specifies CASSGTGGVSPLHF.

The chain links TRBV7-9 to TRBJ1-2; no clear D. Germline V lookup: CDR1 SEHNR, CDR2 FQNEAQ (reference sequence). The CDR3 contains 11 residues. Trimming left V 1 base short and J 7 bases short, with 4 bases between. The CDR3 loop is CASSLVPGYTF. DNA for the CDR3: TGTGCCAGCAGCTTAGTCCCTGGCTACACCTTC.

The V and J genes are TRBV4-3 and TRBJ2-3; TRBD1 might be the D (5 bases). The CDR3 totals 16 residues. Germline CDR1 and CDR2: LGHNA and YSLEER. Between the trimmed V and J ends, which lost 0 bases and 4 bases, there was a span of 14 bases. In DNA, the CDR3 is TGCGCCAGCAGCCAAGATTTTGGCAGGGCCTCAGATACGCAGTATTTT. It yields the protein CASSQDFGRASDTQYF.

The table lists this clonotype with a few counts. J is TRBJ2-1 and V is TRBV27, with 8 bases identical to TRBD1. The J segment lost 2 bases and the V segment lost 7 bases, leaving 4 bases of the junction unmatched. Germline CDR1 MNHEY, CDR2 SMNVEV (reference sequence). The CDR3 runs 14 residues. DNA for the CDR3: TGTGCCAGCATGAGACAGGGGACCTACAATGAGCAGTTCTTC. Translated, it gives CASMRQGTYNEQFF.

In its sample, this clonotype was seen a few times. The chain combines TRBV5-1 with TRBJ2-1; D is ambiguous. Germline V gene sequence: CDR1 SGHRS, CDR2 YFSETQ. The CDR3 has 17 amino acids. The V gene lost 0 bases and the J gene lost 1 base, with 14 bases spanning the gap. Here the CDR3 reads CASSLGSTSSSYNEQFF. In DNA form, the CDR3 reads TGCGCCAGCAGCTTGGGGTCCACCTCCTCTTCCTACAATGAGCAGTTCTTC. Using reference TRBV5-1 and TRBJ2-1 for the parts outside the CDR3, the full variable domain is KAGVTQTPRYLIKTRGQQVTLSCSPISGHRSVSWYQQTPGQGLQFLFEYFSETQRNKGNFPGRFSGRQFSNSRSEMNVSTLELGDSALYLCASSLGSTSSSYNEQFFGPGTRLTVL.

At least ten counts were recorded for this clonotype. This chain uses TRBV20-1 with TRBJ2-5; the D gene is possibly TRBD2 (6 bases). Germline assignment: CDR1 DFQATT and CDR2 SNEGSKA (reference sequence). V lost 5 bases and J lost 2, with 12 bases in between. The CDR3 is made up of 13 amino acids. The CDR3 spells CSADRDSQETQYF. CDR3 nucleotide sequence: TGCAGTGCTGACCGGGACTCACAAGAGACCCAGTACTTC.

The chain links TRBV15 to TRBJ2-5; D may correspond to TRBD1 or TRBD2 (5 bases each). CDR1 is LNHNV, CDR2 YYDKDF, per germline (reference sequence). This CDR3 region has 14 residues. V lost 1 base, J lost 5 bases, and 11 bases lay in between. The CDR3 loop is CATSRGDPWETQYF. The CDR3, as DNA: TGTGCCACCAGCAGAGGGGACCCATGGGAGACCCAGTACTTC.

The rearrangement joins TRBV11-1 to TRBJ2-2; weak D call: TRBD2 (6 bases). This CDR3 is built from 19 residues. The V gene lost 7 bases and the J gene lost 2 bases, with 26 bases spanning the gap. Germline CDR1 and CDR2: SGHAT and FQDESV (reference sequence). The CDR3 bases are TGTGCCAGCACCCGGGACTTCATCGTACCTTTAGGAAACACCGGGGAGCTGTTTTTT. Protein: CASTRDFIVPLGNTGELFF.

This clonotype has a handful of counts. The J gene is TRBJ2-7, the V gene TRBV5-1, with 7 positions matching TRBD2. The V segment lost 2 bases and the J segment 1 base; nucleotides outside the gene matches: 3. Germline V lookup: CDR1 SGHRS, CDR2 YFSETQ. There are 14 residues in the CDR3. This CDR3 is CASSFSAGSYEQYF. The DNA for the CDR3 is TGCGCCAGCAGCTTCTCAGCGGGGTCCTACGAGCAGTACTTC.

This clonotype was counted ten times or more. CDR3 in amino acids: CASSERSHGTGELFF. CDR3 coding DNA: TGTGCCAGCAGTGAAAGGTCTCACGGCACCGGGGAGCTGTTTTTT. The chain joins TRBV25-1 to TRBJ2-2; no definite D call. The germline V gene has CDR1 MGHDK and CDR2 SYGVNS. Trimming shortened V by 2 bases and J by 4 bases, and 11 bases separated the two germline ends. This CDR3 spans 15 amino acids.

This clonotype was recorded many times. The chain links TRBV9 to TRBJ2-6; TRBD1 matches at 8 bases. CDR3 size: 21 residues. Trimming took 3 bases from V and 2 from J; bases not matched to a gene: 19. Looked up from germline, CDR1 is SGDLS and CDR2 is YYNGEE. The CDR3 reads CASSAEGGPGDRGAGANVLTF. DNA for the CDR3: TGTGCCAGCAGCGCAGAAGGAGGACCGGGAGACAGGGGTGCTGGGGCCAACGTCCTGACTTTC.

V is TRBV5-1 and J is TRBJ2-5; 8 positions agree with TRBD1. Germline V gene sequence: CDR1 SGHRS, CDR2 YFSETQ. The CDR3 totals 15 residues. The junction had 6 bases not matched to a gene; V was cut back by 0 bases and J by 5 bases. The CDR3 coding sequence is TGCGCCAGCAGCTTGGGGGCAGGGGGCACGGAGACCCAGTACTTC. Its protein product is CASSLGAGGTETQYF.

The chain couples TRBV7-2 to TRBJ2-7, with 8 bases that match TRBD2. This CDR3 spans 16 amino acids. Germline CDR1 reads SGHTA; CDR2 reads FQGNSA. V was clipped by 2 bases and J by 3 bases; unmatched bases: 9. As DNA, the CDR3 is TGTGCCAGCAGCTTAACTTCTGCGGGAGGTAACTACGAGCAGTACTTC. Its translation: CASSLTSAGGNYEQYF.

This clonotype occurred a few times. The gene calls are TRBV4-1 and TRBJ1-6; D remains unclear. The CDR3 covers 14 residues. CDR1 MGHRA and CDR2 YSYEKL come from the germline V gene. The germline V and J ends were trimmed by 2 bases and 6 bases, with 8 bases remaining between them. The CDR3 nucleotides are TGCGCCAGCAGCCAACGGCTCATTAATTCACCCCTCCACTTT. Its translation: CASSQRLINSPLHF.

This clonotype was recorded at least ten times. The chain links TRBV12-3 or TRBV12-4 to TRBJ2-3, with 10 bases matching TRBD1. Trimming at V came to 5 bases and at J to 5 bases, leaving 7 bases not matched to a gene. This CDR3 is built from 15 residues. The CDR3 DNA sequence: TGTGCCAGCAGTCCCGGGGACAGGGGTGAAGATACGCAGTATTTT. It is translated as CASSPGDRGEDTQYF.

The chain recombines TRBV5-1 with TRBJ2-1; D may match TRBD1 or TRBD2 (5 bases each). Looked up from germline, CDR1 is SGHRS and CDR2 is YFSETQ. Trimming cost V 4 bases and J 5 bases, with 19 bases left between them. The CDR3 sequence is 16 residues long. The CDR3 region is CASSPLPGTENNEQFF. CDR3 DNA sequence: TGCGCCAGCAGCCCCCTCCCCGGGACCGAAAACAATGAGCAGTTCTTC.

This clonotype was recorded a few times. The chain is built from TRBV12-3 or TRBV12-4 and TRBJ2-7; D is perhaps TRBD2 (7 bases). This CDR3 is built from 15 residues. V was trimmed by 6 bases and J by 0 bases, leaving 15 bases between them. CDR3 region: CASRGGGQSSYEQYF. CDR3 nucleotides: TGTGCCAGCAGGGGCGGGGGCCAGAGCTCCTACGAGCAGTACTTC.

This clonotype was observed a handful of times. This sequence joins TRBV14 and TRBJ2-7, with a weak D call TRBD2 (5 bases). CDR3 length: 14 amino acids. Germline values: CDR1 SGHDN, CDR2 FVKESK. Trimming left V 1 base short and J 7 bases short, with 14 bases between. This chain's CDR3 is CASSQVGTKREQYF. CDR3 in DNA: TGTGCCAGCAGCCAAGTCGGTACTAAGCGGGAGCAGTACTTC.

The chain uses TRBV29-1 and TRBJ2-7; 10 bases agree with TRBD2. The germline CDR1 and CDR2 sequences are SQVTM and ANQGSEA. Trimming cost V 7 bases and J 3 bases; bases outside gene matches: 12. There are 15 residues in the CDR3. The CDR3, as DNA: TGCAGCGCCCTCCATCTCGCTAGCGGGAGCTACGAGCAGTACTTC. Translating gives CSALHLASGSYEQYF.

This chain uses TRBV3-1 with TRBJ1-5; a weak D match, TRBD1 (5 bases). This CDR3 has 14 amino acids. V lost 3 bases to trimming and J lost 6 bases, with 12 bases between them. The germline CDR1 and CDR2 sequences are LGHDT and YNNKEL (reference sequence). CDR3 protein: CASSQGEFAQPQHF. CDR3 sequence (DNA): TGTGCCAGCAGCCAGGGGGAGTTTGCTCAGCCCCAGCATTTT. Combining the CDR3 with reference TRBV3-1 and TRBJ1-5 gives the whole variable domain DTAVSQTPKYLVTQMGNDKSIKCEQNLGHDTMYWYKQDSKKFLKIMFSYNNKELIINETVPNRFSPKSPDKAHLNLHINSLELGDSAVYFCASSQGEFAQPQHFGDGTRLSIL.

This clonotype was observed a handful of times. The chain joins TRBV7-6 to TRBJ2-1, with TRBD2 matching 8 bases. This CDR3 is 15 amino acids long. Per the germline V gene, CDR1 is SGHVS and CDR2 is FNYEAQ. J lost 1 base, V lost 6 bases, and 5 bases had no gene match. CDR3 sequence reads: CASSQSGRSYNEQFF. The CDR3 coding sequence is TGTGCCAGCAGTCAAAGCGGGAGATCCTACAATGAGCAGTTCTTC.

Worth noting for this clonotype: This likely stems from a read error, as it lies one base from a far larger clone. V is TRBV7-9 and J is TRBJ2-2; D unclear. CDR1 is SEHNR, CDR2 FQNEAQ, per germline (reference sequence). The V and J ends lost 2 bases and 6 bases respectively, with 4 bases between them. This CDR3 region has 12 residues. CDR3 sequence (DNA): TGTGCCAGCAGCTTATACTCCGGGGAGCTGTTTTTT. Encoded protein: CASSLYSGELFF.

This clonotype was counted at least ten times. The V gene is TRBV4-2, the J gene TRBJ2-1, with 9 bases fitting TRBD2. There are 14 residues in the CDR3. J gave up 6 bases and V 4 bases, and 4 bases lay outside the gene matches. Per germline, CDR1 LGHNA and CDR2 YNFKEQ. The CDR3 loop is CASSLAGVGNEQFF. In nucleotides, the CDR3 is TGTGCCAGCAGCCTAGCGGGAGTCGGCAATGAGCAGTTCTTC.

This chain uses TRBV12-3 or TRBV12-4 with TRBJ2-7; D remains ambiguous. V dropped 2 bases and J dropped 7 bases, with 12 bases sitting between them. This CDR3 is 13 amino acids long. As DNA, the CDR3 is TGTGCCAGCAGTTTAAGGGCCCTATCTGAGCAGTACTTC. As protein: CASSLRALSEQYF.

V usage is TRBV20-1 and J usage is TRBJ1-4; D gene unclear. V was cut by 5 bases and J by 7 bases, with 17 bases left in between. The CDR3 has 14 residues. Germline loops: CDR1 DFQATT, CDR2 SNEGSKA (reference sequence). The CDR3 bases are TGCAGTGCTGCCAAGCCCCCGGTGGTTGAAAAACTGTTTTTT. Amino acid sequence: CSAAKPPVVEKLFF.

This clonotype was recorded many times. The chain recombines TRBV12-3 or TRBV12-4 with TRBJ2-1; 8 positions agree with TRBD2. CDR3 length equals 16 residues. Trimming at V came to 7 bases and at J to 0 bases, leaving 8 bases not matched to a gene. The CDR3 DNA sequence: TGTGCCAGCAATCCGGGGGGGTCTAGCTCCTACAATGAGCAGTTCTTC. Its translation is CASNPGGSSSYNEQFF.

This clonotype has only a few counts. The rearrangement uses TRBV20-1 and TRBJ1-1; tentative D call: TRBD1 (6 bases). V lost 5 bases to trimming and J lost 5 bases, with 12 bases between them. The CDR3 is made up of 12 amino acids. Germline V gives CDR1 DFQATT, CDR2 SNEGSKA (reference sequence). The CDR3 spells CSARLQGTEAFF. CDR3 nucleotide sequence: TGCAGTGCTCGACTACAGGGTACTGAAGCTTTCTTT.

In DNA, the CDR3 is TGCGCCAGCAGGCCTGGACAGGGACCTAATCAGCCCCAGCATTTT. It translates to CASRPGQGPNQPQHF. This sequence joins TRBV5-1 and TRBJ1-5; 8 nucleotides align to TRBD1. The CDR3 has 15 amino acids. From germline, CDR1 is SGHRS and CDR2 YFSETQ. V was pared by 5 bases and J by 4 bases, with 8 bases of the junction left unmatched.

The chain combines TRBV6-5 with TRBJ1-5; possible D gene TRBD1, 5 bases. The CDR3 is 16 amino acids. V was pared by 0 bases and J by 0 bases, with 9 bases between. The germline V gene has CDR1 MNHEY and CDR2 SVGAGI. The CDR3 protein is CASSYSRTRSNQPQHF. The CDR3 nucleotides read TGTGCCAGCAGTTACTCGAGGACACGTAGCAATCAGCCCCAGCATTTT.

This clonotype was counted a few times. This chain links TRBV2 with TRBJ1-2; a weak D match, TRBD1 (5 bases). There are 14 residues in the CDR3. Germline-derived CDR1 and CDR2 are SNHLY and FYNNEI. Deletions cut 6 bases from V and 4 bases from J, with 15 bases between. CDR3 in amino acids: CASSGGQGGYGYTF. CDR3 bases: TGTGCCAGCAGCGGGGGTCAGGGAGGCTATGGCTACACCTTC.